One and the same sample provided the 32 T cell receptor beta chains below, sequenced in a study of cytomegalovirus exposure and HLA in healthy donors. The primer mix had 60 Vbeta and 13 Jbeta primers. The assay was immunoSEQ multiplex PCR, and TCRdb's table has in-frame clones only and misses some. The sample comprises some 130,000 clones, roughly four fifths of which are singletons, and around 10% rests with the top ten. Sequencing was carried out using PBMCs. The source is a male donor in good health and CMV-seropositive.

The chain joins TRBV5-4 to TRBJ1-1; D is uncertain. V was trimmed by 2 bases and J by 10 bases, leaving 18 bases between them. The length of the CDR3 is 14 residues. Per germline, CDR1 SGHNT and CDR2 YYREEE (reference sequence). In DNA form, the CDR3 reads TGTGCCAGCAGCTTCCGAGGTGAGCCCTATGGAGCTTTCTTT. Translation: CASSFRGEPYGAFF.

CDR3 DNA: TGTGCCAGCAGCTTGTCCCCTTCGCTAGGAAACACCATATATTTT. This sequence encodes CASSLSPSLGNTIYF. The chain couples TRBV5-5 to TRBJ1-3; no clear D. Germline V CDR1 and CDR2: SGHKS, YYEKEE (reference sequence). Trimming removed 1 base at V and 4 bases at J, with 12 bases between. There are 15 residues in the CDR3.

This clone was observed a handful of times. The V gene is TRBV19, the J gene TRBJ2-2, with D possibly TRBD2 on 6 matching bases. This CDR3 spans 16 amino acids. The V gene's germline CDR1 is LNHDA and CDR2 SQIVND (reference sequence). V was cut by 4 bases and J by 0 bases, with 12 bases left in between. CDR3 in amino acids: CASSTRGAPNTGELFF. CDR3 DNA sequence: TGTGCCAGTAGTACCCGCGGGGCCCCGAACACCGGGGAGCTGTTTTTT.

The genes are TRBV10-3 and TRBJ1-4; D ambiguous. V was trimmed by 5 bases and J by 7 bases, leaving 17 bases between them. This CDR3 is built from 15 residues. Germline CDR1 and CDR2: ENHRY and SYGVKD. The CDR3 sequence: CAISFSNEGGEKLFF. For the CDR3, the DNA is TGTGCCATCAGTTTTTCCAATGAGGGCGGTGAAAAACTGTTTTTT.

This clone was observed a handful of times. J is TRBJ1-2 and V is TRBV5-6; no definite D call. This CDR3 contains 13 residues. Trimming took off 1 base at V and 2 bases at J, with 6 bases between the two ends. The germline V gene encodes CDR1 SGHDT and CDR2 YYEEEE. The CDR3 sequence: CASSLSANYGYTF. The DNA of the CDR3 is TGTGCCAGCAGCTTGTCAGCGAACTATGGCTACACCTTC.

The chain employs TRBV10-2 and TRBJ1-5, with D tentatively TRBD1 (6 bases). V lost 2 bases and J 0 bases, leaving 8 bases between the germline ends. The CDR3 covers 15 residues. Germline V lookup: CDR1 WSHSY, CDR2 SAAADI. The CDR3 reads CASSEGTHSNQPQHF. The CDR3 coding sequence is TGCGCCAGCAGTGAGGGGACACATAGCAATCAGCCCCAGCATTTT.

The chain links TRBV27 to TRBJ2-5; TRBD1 is a possible D gene (5 bases). Deletions cut 0 bases from V and 5 bases from J, with 13 bases between. The length of the CDR3 is 15 residues. Germline CDR1 reads MNHEY; CDR2 reads SMNVEV (reference sequence). The CDR3 reads CASSLSWGAGETQYF. The DNA for the CDR3 is TGTGCCAGCAGTTTATCTTGGGGCGCCGGGGAGACCCAGTACTTC.

V gene TRBV5-6 combines with J gene TRBJ2-3; D gene unclear. Germline CDR1 is SGHDT and CDR2 is YYEEEE. The V and J ends lost 4 bases and 0 bases respectively, with 6 bases between them. The CDR3 has 13 amino acids. The CDR3 loop is CASSPSSTDTQYF. CDR3 sequence (DNA): TGTGCCAGCAGCCCCAGTAGCACAGATACGCAGTATTTT.

This clone occurred once. This chain joins TRBV7-2 and TRBJ1-1, with D possibly matching TRBD1 (5 bases). Per germline, CDR1 SGHTA and CDR2 FQGNSA. V lost 3 bases, J lost 0 bases, and 8 bases lay in between. This CDR3 is 14 amino acids long. DNA of the CDR3: TGTGCCAGCAGCTTGTGGGGGGTGAACACTGAAGCTTTCTTT. Amino acids: CASSLWGVNTEAFF. The full variable domain, rest sourced from reference TRBV7-2 and TRBJ1-1, is GAGVSQSPSNKVTEKGKDVELRCDPISGHTALYWYRQSLGQGLEFLIYFQGNSAPDKSGLPSDRFSAERTGGSVSTLTIQRTQQEDSAVYLCASSLWGVNTEAFFGQGTRLTVV.

This sequence joins TRBV6-6 and TRBJ1-4; a weak D match, TRBD1 (5 bases). The length of the CDR3 is 16 residues. Trimming removed 2 bases at V and 8 bases at J, with 18 bases between. Germline V gene lookup returns CDR1 MNHNY and CDR2 SVGAGI (reference sequence). The CDR3 spells CASSYKKWQGGEKLFF. CDR3 sequence (DNA): TGTGCCAGCAGTTACAAAAAGTGGCAGGGAGGAGAAAAACTGTTTTTT.

The chain links TRBV11-2 to TRBJ2-3, with D perhaps TRBD2 (5 bases). Trimming removed 5 bases at V and 6 bases at J, with 18 bases between. Germline CDR1 is SGHAT and CDR2 is FQNNGV. CDR3 size: 15 residues. CDR3 loop: CASSKVTSGEDTQYF. DNA of the CDR3: TGTGCCAGCAGCAAAGTAACGAGCGGCGAGGATACGCAGTATTTT.

The J gene is TRBJ1-5, the V gene TRBV29-1, with TRBD1 matching 8 bases. The CDR3 has 14 amino acids. Germline CDR1 SQVTM, CDR2 ANQGSEA. Trimming at V came to 4 bases and at J to 6 bases, leaving 8 bases not matched to a gene. The CDR3 region has the DNA TGCAGCGTTGCGGCCGGGCAGGGGGCTCAGCCCCAGCATTTT. Amino acids: CSVAAGQGAQPQHF.

The chain links TRBV5-6 to TRBJ1-2; a possible D gene is TRBD1 (5 bases). Per germline, CDR1 SGHDT and CDR2 YYEEEE. V was pared by 3 bases and J by 0 bases, with 12 bases between. This CDR3 has 15 residues. The CDR3 reads CASSSDRVTNYGYTF. CDR3 in DNA: TGTGCCAGCAGCTCCGACAGAGTCACTAACTATGGCTACACCTTC.

V and J are TRBV2 and TRBJ2-7; 7 bases are shared with TRBD2. The CDR3 is 17 residues long. Germline V CDR1 and CDR2: SNHLY, FYNNEI. The trim removed 0 bases at V and 3 bases at J, leaving 11 bases unmatched. The CDR3 DNA reads TGTGCCAGCAGTGAAGCGCTTCGGGGGGATATCCACTACGAGCAGTACTTC. It encodes CASSEALRGDIHYEQYF.

J is TRBJ1-2 and V is TRBV30; 9 nucleotides line up with TRBD1. Trimming removed 7 bases from V and 5 bases from J; junction bases left unmatched: 5. CDR3 length: 12 residues. Germline CDR1 GTSNPN, CDR2 SVGIG (reference sequence). CDR3 nucleotide sequence: TGTGCCTCACAGGGGGCCGGATATGGCTACACCTTC. This sequence encodes CASQGAGYGYTF.

The CDR3 here is CASSSPGRQEQYF. In DNA, the CDR3 is TGTGCCAGCAGTTCCCCCGGAAGACAGGAGCAGTACTTC. This chain uses TRBV28 with TRBJ2-7, with D possibly TRBD1 on 5 matching bases. The V and J ends lost 4 bases and 7 bases respectively, with 14 bases between them. CDR3 length: 13 amino acids. The germline V gene encodes CDR1 MDHEN and CDR2 SYDVKM. Full variable domain (missing parts from reference TRBV28 and TRBJ2-7): DVKVTQSSRYLVKRTGEKVFLECVQDMDHENMFWYRQDPGLGLRLIYFSYDVKMKEKGDIPEGYSVSREKKERFSLILESASTNQTSMYLCASSSPGRQEQYFGPGTRLTVT.

The CDR3 nucleotides are TGTGCCAGCAGCCCTACTAGCGGGAGGGGGAGCTCCTACAATGAGCAGTTCTTC. This translates into CASSPTSGRGSSYNEQFF. The chain combines TRBV28 with TRBJ2-1; 13 nucleotides line up with TRBD2. This CDR3 spans 18 amino acids. Looked up from germline, CDR1 is MDHEN and CDR2 is SYDVKM. J lost 0 bases, V lost 6 bases, and 8 bases had no gene match.

CDR3 sequence reads: CASTRRSSDTQYF. The CDR3 DNA follows: TGTGCCAGCACCCGGAGGAGCTCAGATACGCAGTATTTT. The genes are TRBV28 and TRBJ2-3; D is perhaps TRBD2 (5 bases). The CDR3 runs to 13 residues. With 7 bases removed from V and 4 bases from J, the gap between germline ends came to 12 bases. Germline V gene lookup returns CDR1 MDHEN and CDR2 SYDVKM.

This chain connects TRBV27 to TRBJ2-2; 8 bases agree with TRBD2. The ends lost 7 bases at V and 3 bases at J; junction bases unmatched: 4. The V gene's germline CDR1 is MNHEY and CDR2 SMNVEV (reference sequence). This CDR3 is built from 14 residues. CDR3 sequence reads: CASTKRGYTGELFF. In DNA form, the CDR3 reads TGTGCCAGCACTAAGCGGGGGTACACCGGGGAGCTGTTTTTT.

The V call is TRBV7-2, the J call TRBJ2-1; TRBD2 aligns across 8 bases. This CDR3 region has 16 residues. Germline V lookup: CDR1 SGHTA, CDR2 FQGNSA. V shed 1 base and J 7 bases; nucleotides not matched to a gene: 9. CDR3 nucleotides: TGTGCCAGCAGCTTAGGGGGACTAGACAATGCGAATGAGCAGTTCTTC. Translated: CASSLGGLDNANEQFF.

The DNA for the CDR3 is TGTGCCAGCAGTTTAAAGGGGCTTTGGGAAAGGAATACGCAGTATTTT. It translates to CASSLKGLWERNTQYF. The chain is built from TRBV28 and TRBJ2-3; perhaps TRBD1 as D (5 bases). With 2 bases removed from V and 7 bases from J, the gap between germline ends came to 19 bases. CDR3 size: 16 residues. CDR1 MDHEN and CDR2 SYDVKM come from the germline V gene. Using reference TRBV28 and TRBJ2-3 for the parts outside the CDR3, the full variable domain is DVKVTQSSRYLVKRTGEKVFLECVQDMDHENMFWYRQDPGLGLRLIYFSYDVKMKEKGDIPEGYSVSREKKERFSLILESASTNQTSMYLCASSLKGLWERNTQYFGPGTRLTVL.

This chain connects TRBV2 to TRBJ2-1; 9 nucleotides agree with TRBD2. CDR1 and CDR2 (germline): SNHLY, FYNNEI. The trim removed 10 bases at V and 7 bases at J, leaving 11 bases unmatched. This CDR3 spans 14 amino acids. In DNA form, the CDR3 reads TGTGCCACTTCGGCTAGCGGGATAAGAAATGAGCAGTTCTTC. Translation: CATSASGIRNEQFF.

V and J are TRBV7-8 and TRBJ2-5, with D tentatively TRBD1 (6 bases). V lost 1 base and J 3 bases, leaving 9 bases between the germline ends. Germline values: CDR1 SGHVS, CDR2 FQNEAQ. The CDR3 length is 14 residues. The CDR3 DNA reads TGTGCCAGCAGCTTAGGAAGGACAGAAGAGACCCAGTACTTC. Amino acid sequence: CASSLGRTEETQYF.

The rearrangement joins TRBV19 to TRBJ2-1; the match to TRBD2 covers 7 bases. Germline assignment: CDR1 LNHDA and CDR2 SQIVND (reference sequence). The V and J ends lost 2 bases and 4 bases, in that order; junction bases with no gene match: 5. CDR3 length: 15 amino acids. Here the CDR3 reads CASSIRAGVYNEQFF. The CDR3 nucleotides are TGTGCCAGTAGTATAAGGGCGGGAGTGTACAATGAGCAGTTCTTC.

The V call is TRBV9, the J call TRBJ1-2; 8 positions match TRBD1. CDR1 is SGDLS, CDR2 YYNGEE, per germline. This CDR3 contains 15 residues. V lost 0 bases to trimming and J lost 8 bases; unmatched junction nucleotides: 9. The chain's CDR3 is CASSVEVQGARGYTF. DNA of the CDR3: TGTGCCAGCAGCGTAGAGGTTCAGGGGGCGAGGGGCTACACCTTC.

This chain joins TRBV6-1 and TRBJ2-1; weak D call: TRBD1 (6 bases). V was clipped by 8 bases and J by 0 bases, with 11 bases between them. Germline V gene data show CDR1 as MNHNS and CDR2 as SASEGT. The CDR3 is made up of 14 amino acids. The CDR3 sequence: CASQDSRSYNEQFF. Written as DNA, the CDR3 is TGTGCCAGCCAGGACAGCCGCTCCTACAATGAGCAGTTCTTC.

The rearrangement uses TRBV23-1 and TRBJ2-1, with a possible D match to TRBD1 (5 bases). TRBV23-1 qualifies as an ORF whose function is uncertain. Trimming removed 0 bases at V and 0 bases at J, with 6 bases between. The CDR3 spans 15 residues. The CDR3 nucleotides are TGCGCCAGCAGTCAATCAACAGGCTCCTACAATGAGCAGTTCTTC. Translated: CASSQSTGSYNEQFF.

The chain links TRBV5-4 to TRBJ2-3; D unresolved. The V and J ends lost 4 bases and 4 bases respectively, with 13 bases between them. The CDR3 covers 14 residues. Looked up from germline, CDR1 is SGHNT and CDR2 is YYREEE (reference sequence). The CDR3 DNA is TGTGCCAGCAGCGTAGTGTCCGCCCCAGATACGCAGTATTTT. Its translation: CASSVVSAPDTQYF.

This clone occurred once. The rearrangement uses TRBV19 and TRBJ2-3; 11 positions match TRBD2. From germline, CDR1 is LNHDA and CDR2 SQIVND (reference sequence). The CDR3 has 15 residues. Trimming at V came to 5 bases and at J to 3 bases, leaving 4 bases not matched to a gene. The CDR3 DNA reads TGTGCCAGTAGTTTTCGGACTAGCGGGACAGATACGCAGTATTTT. It encodes CASSFRTSGTDTQYF. Combining the CDR3 with reference TRBV19 and TRBJ2-3 gives the whole variable domain DGGITQSPKYLFRKEGQNVTLSCEQNLNHDAMYWYRQDPGQGLRLIYYSQIVNDFQKGDIAEGYSVSREKKESFPLTVTSAQKNPTAFYLCASSFRTSGTDTQYFGPGTRLTVL.

This clone has a handful of counts. For the CDR3, the DNA is TGTGCCAGCAGCCCACTCGGCACAGATACGCAGTATTTT. Encoded protein: CASSPLGTDTQYF. The chain recombines TRBV7-3 with TRBJ2-3; unclear D gene. The CDR3 contains 13 residues. V lost 5 bases, J lost 1 base, and 7 bases lay in between. CDR1 is SGHTA and CDR2 is FQGTGA in the germline V gene.

This chain links TRBV6-5 with TRBJ1-4; 8 bases align to TRBD1. Germline CDR1 and CDR2: MNHEY and SVGAGI. The CDR3 consists of 15 residues. Germline trimming cut 5 bases from V and 15 bases from J; bases unmatched to any gene: 17. The CDR3: CASSASGTGNNKVFF. The CDR3 region has the DNA TGTGCCAGCAGTGCCTCCGGGACAGGAAATAATAAGGTGTTTTTT.

The rearrangement links TRBV19 to TRBJ2-1, with TRBD2 as a possible D gene (6 bases). Per germline, CDR1 LNHDA and CDR2 SQIVND (reference sequence). CDR3 size: 16 residues. V was cut by 6 bases and J by 6 bases, with 21 bases left in between. Here the CDR3 DNA reads TGTGCCAGTAGCCTCCAGTCGGCGGGGTTGGGCAATGAGCAGTTCTTC. Translation: CASSLQSAGLGNEQFF.